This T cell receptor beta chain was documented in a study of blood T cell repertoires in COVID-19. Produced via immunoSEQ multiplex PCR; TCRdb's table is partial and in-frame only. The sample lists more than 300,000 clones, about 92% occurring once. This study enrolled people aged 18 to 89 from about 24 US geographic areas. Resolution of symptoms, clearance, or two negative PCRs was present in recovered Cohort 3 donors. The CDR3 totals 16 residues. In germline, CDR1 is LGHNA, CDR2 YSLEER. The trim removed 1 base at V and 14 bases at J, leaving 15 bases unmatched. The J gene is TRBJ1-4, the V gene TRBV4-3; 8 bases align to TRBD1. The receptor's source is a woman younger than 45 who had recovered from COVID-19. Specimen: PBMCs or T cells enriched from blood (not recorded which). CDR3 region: CASSQAAGTGPKVLFF. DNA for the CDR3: TGCGCCAGCAGCCAAGCCGCCGGGACAGGCCCTAAGGTGCTGTTTTTT.